This T cell receptor (beta chain) was identified in a study of identical twins (dated by TCRdb to about 2016). Turning to the overall study: TCR alpha and beta repertoires from monozygotic twins, unrelated adults of various ages and cord blood were deep-sequenced to test whether fetal clonotypes persist. Replicate twin experiments were performed at different times using different library preparation protocols to rule out contamination. The research as a whole found: Because the same donors could not be followed over many years, conclusions were based on cross-sectional statistical analysis. Invariant T cells such as MAIT and iNKT could partly confound zero-insertion analyses, though diverse VJ usage argued against this for most clonotypes. Abundant cord blood beta clonotypes had fewer insertions, young adult naive repertoires showed a similar but weaker trend, and memory repertoires showed no such trend. A weaker excess of twin sharing was found in beta out-of-frame sequences because the signal-to-noise ratio was lowered by fewer shared sequences. Out-of-frame TCR alpha sequences shared between twins showed an excess of low generation-probability sequences compared with coincidental sharing between unrelated individuals. Recombination models systematically underestimated out-of-frame TCR alpha sharing in monozygotic twins but agreed with sharing between unrelated individuals.

Including the terminal cysteine and phenylalanine, the CDR3 comprises 12 residues. Only the CDR3 part of the read is kept: 36 bases, read in frame from the first base. Via the germline V gene (reference sequence), CDR1 is DFQATT and CDR2 SNEGSKA. V gives up 6 bases and J gives up 6 bases, and the segment between their germline ends measures 12 bases. This clonotype was seen ten or more times. Its antigen is unknown. No clone much larger than this one lies a single base away; base qualities are absent. Only healthy Caucasian donors were included. Three unrelated non-twin adults were additionally sequenced: a male aged 18 to 30, a male aged 50 to 59 and a female aged 50 to 59. Using Miltenyi CD45RO+ enrichment and human naive T-cell isolation kits, memory (CD45RO+) and naive T cells were isolated from PBMC. Library prep was done by 5' RACE. The data were produced on an Illumina HiSeq 2000. A universal primer binding site was introduced by template switching, and a unique molecular identifier was present in the final cDNA, enabling accurate counting of TCR cDNA molecules. Specific primers in the conserved constant-segment region were used to synthesize first-strand cDNA for the TCR alpha and beta chains. Each cDNA library was double barcoded, with a SMART-Mk sample barcode plus Illumina barcodes, to control for contamination. TruSeq adapter sequences, together with Illumina sample barcodes, were added in two successive PCR steps. The Illumina HiSeq platform was used with custom primers to sequence TCR alpha and beta cDNA libraries. On the study's bioinformatics: Raw reads were processed with MiGEC to extract unique molecular identifiers, and MiXCR was used to determine CDR3 positions. Recombination models were inferred per individual with the repgenHMM and IGoR tools using an EM algorithm. Shared clonotype analysis was performed with the tcR package in R, normalizing sharing by the product of cloneset sizes. To study raw recombination free of thymic and clonal selection effects, out-of-frame nonproductive sequences were analyzed. TCRdb reprocessed the public reads (quality trimming at Q25 with fastp, clone calling with MiXCR) and kept in-frame beta chains. Entries that share a CDR3 protein sequence are merged under the most common genes and DNA. The V and J calls were not made by the authors but by TCRdb's processing. For this sample there are hundreds of thousands of distinct CDR3 sequences; around 5.7% appear just once. The ten top clones hold 1.5% to 2% of the sample.

This chain joins TRBV20-1 to TRBJ2-1, with the D gene too uncertain to name. The sequenced sample was naive T cells sorted from blood. Reading the label with the study, this specimen's cell subset or site is: cells isolated with a human naive T-cell isolation kit. This clonotype was obtained from a man aged 18-30 years in good health. The CDR3 region has the sequence CSAHGLLNEQFF. The nucleotide sequence is given as TGCAGTGCCCATGGGCTCCTCAATGAGCAGTTCTTC.